The present TCR beta chain was sequenced within a study of patients and donors after allogeneic stem cell transplantation. Germline V lookup: CDR1 DFQATT, CDR2 SNEGSKA (reference sequence). The CDR3 runs 13 residues. One entry per CDR3 protein results from TCRdb running MiXCR on the RT-PCR reads. The sample carries approximately 160,000 distinct CDR3 sequences, 30% recorded once. The sample was blood, either unsorted or a sorted T cell fraction (not recorded which). This chain connects TRBV20-1 to TRBJ2-7; D is possibly TRBD1 or TRBD2 (6 bases each). The TCR was taken from a human donor who was either an allogeneic HSCT recipient or a stem cell or donor lymphocyte infusion donor (not recorded which). It is not recorded whose cells these are; they may come from a transplant donor. The chain's CDR3 is CSRGLGASYEQYF. The DNA of the CDR3 is TGCAGCCGGGGGTTGGGGGCGTCCTACGAGCAGTACTTC.